The clone carrying this TCR beta chain was found a few times. Its antigen is undetermined. The data were obtained in a study of response to subunit inactivated influenza vaccine. The study, taken as a whole, reports: Each seasonal influenza vaccination recruits few new T cells, the authors suggested.

This CDR3 is built from 14 residues. With 6 bases clipped from V and 1 base from J, the junction kept 5 bases outside the gene matches. From the RT-PCR reads, TCRdb called clonotypes with MiXCR, one entry per CDR3 protein. The repertoire holds 710,000 or so distinct CDR3 sequences, with about 15% as singletons. V usage is TRBV12-3 or TRBV12-4 and J usage is TRBJ1-1; 7 bases match TRBD1. This TCR derives from a man aged 45 to 65 who received an inactivated influenza vaccine. This specimen was PBMCs from blood, taken about 11 days after vaccination. The CDR3 sequence: CASSQTGWNTEAFF. CDR3 in DNA: TGTGCCAGCAGCCAGACAGGGTGGAACACTGAAGCTTTCTTT.